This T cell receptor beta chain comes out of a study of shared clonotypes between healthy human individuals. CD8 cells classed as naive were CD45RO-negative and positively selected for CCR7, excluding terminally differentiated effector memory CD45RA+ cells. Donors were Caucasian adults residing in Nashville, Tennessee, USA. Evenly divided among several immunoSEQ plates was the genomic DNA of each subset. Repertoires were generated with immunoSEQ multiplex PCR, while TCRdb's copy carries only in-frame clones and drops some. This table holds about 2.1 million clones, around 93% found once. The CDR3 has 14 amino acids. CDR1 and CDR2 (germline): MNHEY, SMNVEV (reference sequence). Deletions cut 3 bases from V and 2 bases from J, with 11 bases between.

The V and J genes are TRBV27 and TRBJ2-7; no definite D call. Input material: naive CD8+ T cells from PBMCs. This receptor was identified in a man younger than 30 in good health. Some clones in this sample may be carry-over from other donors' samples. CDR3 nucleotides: TGTGCCAGCAGTTTTGTGGCAGTACCCTACGAGCAGTACTTC. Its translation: CASSFVAVPYEQYF.